This entry lists 3 T cell receptor beta chains sequenced from one sample in a study of blood T cell repertoires in COVID-19. Measured with immunoSEQ multiplex PCR; TCRdb has only the in-frame clones, and not every one. Of approximately 180,000 clones in the sample, approximately 85% were seen once. Material: peripheral blood. These receptors were obtained from a human donor with active or convalescent COVID-19. The donor label of this sample is uncertain.

The rearrangement links TRBV2 to TRBJ2-1, with D possibly matching TRBD2 (5 bases). CDR3 length equals 14 residues. V was cut by 2 bases and J by 10 bases, with 15 bases left in between. Germline V gene sequence: CDR1 SNHLY, CDR2 FYNNEI. In nucleotides, the CDR3 is TGTGCCAGCAGTGAACTGAGGACTCTGCTCGAGCAGTTCTTC. Residues: CASSELRTLLEQFF.

This clone was seen a single time. The V gene is TRBV10-3, the J gene TRBJ1-1; possibly TRBD1 for D (5 bases). Germline V gene lookup returns CDR1 ENHRY and CDR2 SYGVKD. The CDR3 spans 13 residues. V was pared by 10 bases and J by 5 bases, with 17 bases between. In nucleotides, the CDR3 is TGTGCCACTCAAGGGGAGGAGGTGACTGAAGCTTTCTTT. Its protein product is CATQGEEVTEAFF.

In this sample, this clone turned up many times. This chain uses TRBV3-1 (or the pseudogene TRBV3-2) with TRBJ1-4, with 12 bases fitting TRBD1. The CDR3 is 20 amino acids. Losses at the gene ends were 1 base for V and 6 bases for J; bases not matched to a gene: 15. Germline loops: CDR1 LGHDT, CDR2 YNNKEL (reference sequence). CDR3 bases: TGTGCCAGCAGCCAAGCTTATTCCGGGACAGGGGGCGAAAGGGATGAAAAACTGTTTTTT. Translating gives CASSQAYSGTGGERDEKLFF.